Included here is one T cell receptor beta chain sequence, with context. What this receptor recognizes is not known. No base quality values were provided; no much bigger clone lies one nucleotide off. V has 5 bases trimmed and J has 5 bases trimmed; junction bases matching no gene number 17. From the germline V gene (reference sequence), CDR1 is DFQATT and CDR2 is SNEGSKA. From the cysteine through the phenylalanine, the CDR3 covers 16 amino acids. Just CDR3 DNA is preserved here, 48 bases in frame from base 1. The data were taken from a study of CD8+CD57+ T cells in acquired aplastic anemia (dated by TCRdb to 2016 to 2018). With regard to the full study: A mean of roughly 3.2 ug of DNA, ranging from about 0.2 to 27.4 ug, was extracted from sorted CD4+ and CD8+ cells. For healthy donor samples, the average read count was about 10 million for CD4+ cells and around 12 million for CD8+ cells. Overall results and qualifications from the work: Some 31 CD8+ CDR3 sequences were shared between patients and controls but appeared highly expressed in patients and within their immunodominant clones. No significant difference in CD8+ Simpson's diversity was found between patients and healthy controls (P=0.060).

TCR beta VDJ combination and CDR3 sequence profiling used genomic DNA as the template. An Illumina HiSeq 2000 was the platform used for TCR repertoire sequencing. Processing in the source paper ran as follows. Repertoire assessment relied on Simpson's diversity index, CDR3 size and DJ length profiles, and TRBV/TRBJ rearrangement plots. The immunodominant clone was defined as the most abundant DNA sequence in deep sequencing data. CDR3 amino acid sequences were screened for sharing across subjects and were compared with published repertoires and the VDJdb database. The raw public data were reprocessed by TCRdb itself: fastp quality trimming at Q25, MiXCR clonotype calling, in-frame beta chains only. Every entry covers one CDR3 protein and lists the most common genes and DNA from its rows. Clone size and V and J calls follow TCRdb, not the original study. This sample has around 200,000 distinct CDR3 sequences in its table, and approximately 50% of those were observed once. The ten largest clones take up about 17% of the sample.

In this study, sorted CD4+ and CD8+ T cells from the blood of healthy subjects and of severe aplastic anemia patients had their TCR repertoires deep-sequenced. Ficoll-Paque density gradient centrifugation was used to isolate peripheral blood mononuclear cells. Before DNA extraction, CD4+ and CD8+ T cells were sorted by FACS or by magnetic beads. This receptor chain uses TRBV20-1 and TRBJ1-1, and TRBD1 matches 7 of the central bases. This TCR was recovered from a human donor in good health, serving as a control. The sample taken for sequencing was sorted CD4+, CD8+, or CD8+CD57+ T cells (not recorded which) from PBMCs. CDR3 reads: CSASLWTGRGATEAFF. The nucleotides are TGCAGTGCTTCACTGTGGACAGGAAGGGGGGCGACTGAAGCTTTCTTT.